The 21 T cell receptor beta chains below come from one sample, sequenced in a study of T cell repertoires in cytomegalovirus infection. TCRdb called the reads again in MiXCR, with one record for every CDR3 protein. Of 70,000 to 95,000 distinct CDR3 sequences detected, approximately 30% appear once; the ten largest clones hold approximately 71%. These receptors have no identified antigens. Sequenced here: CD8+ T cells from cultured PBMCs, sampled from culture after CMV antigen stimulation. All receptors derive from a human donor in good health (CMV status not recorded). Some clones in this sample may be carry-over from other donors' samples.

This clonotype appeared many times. CDR3 region: CASSLTIPRETQYF. Here the CDR3 DNA reads TGTGCCAGCAGCTTAACGATCCCCCGGGAGACCCAGTACTTC. The chain carries TRBV7-8 and TRBJ2-5; no definite D call. The V and J ends lost 2 bases and 5 bases respectively, with 12 bases between them. CDR1 SGHVS and CDR2 FQNEAQ come from the germline V gene. The CDR3 is 14 residues long.

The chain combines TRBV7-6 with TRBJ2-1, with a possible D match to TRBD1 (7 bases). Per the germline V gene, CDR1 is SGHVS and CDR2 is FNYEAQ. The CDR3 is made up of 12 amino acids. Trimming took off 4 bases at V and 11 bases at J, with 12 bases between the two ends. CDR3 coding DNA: TGTGCCAGCAGCTCCAGGGGGGCTAAGCAGTTCTTC. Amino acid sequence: CASSSRGAKQFF.

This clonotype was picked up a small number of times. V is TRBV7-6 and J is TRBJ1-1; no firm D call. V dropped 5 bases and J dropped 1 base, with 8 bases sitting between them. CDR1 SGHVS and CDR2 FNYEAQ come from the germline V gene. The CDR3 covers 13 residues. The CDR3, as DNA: TGTGCCAGCAGCGAGGGTCAGAACACTGAAGCTTTCTTT. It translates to CASSEGQNTEAFF.

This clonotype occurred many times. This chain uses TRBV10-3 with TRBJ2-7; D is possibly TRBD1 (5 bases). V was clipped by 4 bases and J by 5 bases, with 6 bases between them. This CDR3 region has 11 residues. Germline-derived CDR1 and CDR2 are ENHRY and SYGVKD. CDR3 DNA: TGTGCCATCAGTGTAGGGGACGAGCAGTACTTC. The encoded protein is CAISVGDEQYF.

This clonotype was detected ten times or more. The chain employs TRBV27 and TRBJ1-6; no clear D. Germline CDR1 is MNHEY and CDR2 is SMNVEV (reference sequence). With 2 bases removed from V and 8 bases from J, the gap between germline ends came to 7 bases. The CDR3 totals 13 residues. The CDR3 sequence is CASSLVGHSPLHF. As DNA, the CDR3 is TGTGCCAGCAGTTTAGTAGGGCATTCACCCCTCCACTTT.

This CDR3 reads CASSSEGQGNSSRRNTEAFF. The CDR3 DNA reads as TGTGCCAGCAGCTCCGAAGGGCAGGGGAATTCAAGTCGGCGGAACACTGAAGCTTTCTTT. V is TRBV5-5 and J is TRBJ1-1; tentatively, D is TRBD1 (6 bases). The CDR3 extends over 20 amino acids. V was clipped by 3 bases and J by 1 base, with 28 bases between them. From germline, CDR1 is SGHKS and CDR2 YYEKEE (reference sequence). Together with reference TRBV5-5 and TRBJ1-1, the CDR3 gives the full variable domain: DAGVTQSPTHLIKTRGQQVTLRCSPISGHKSVSWYQQVLGQGPQFIFQYYEKEERGRGNFPDRFSARQFPNYSSELNVNALLLGDSALYLCASSSEGQGNSSRRNTEAFFGQGTRLTVV.

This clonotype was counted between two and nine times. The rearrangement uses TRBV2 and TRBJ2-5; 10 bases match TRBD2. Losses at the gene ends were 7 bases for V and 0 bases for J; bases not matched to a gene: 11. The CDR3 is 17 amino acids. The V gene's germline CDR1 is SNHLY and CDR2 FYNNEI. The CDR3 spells CASIPPLAGAHQETQYF. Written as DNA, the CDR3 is TGTGCCAGCATTCCCCCCCTAGCGGGGGCCCACCAAGAGACCCAGTACTTC.

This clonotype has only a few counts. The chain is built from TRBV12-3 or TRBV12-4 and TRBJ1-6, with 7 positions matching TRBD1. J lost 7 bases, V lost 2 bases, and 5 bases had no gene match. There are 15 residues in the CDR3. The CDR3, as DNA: TGTGCCAGCAGTTTATCAGGGGGTGCGAATTCACCCCTCCACTTT. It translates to CASSLSGGANSPLHF.

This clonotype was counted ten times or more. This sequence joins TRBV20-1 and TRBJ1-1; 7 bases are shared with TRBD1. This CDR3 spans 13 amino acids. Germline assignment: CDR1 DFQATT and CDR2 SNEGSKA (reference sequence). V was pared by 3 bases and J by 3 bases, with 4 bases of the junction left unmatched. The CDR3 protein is CSASRDRDTEAFF. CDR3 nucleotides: TGCAGTGCTAGCCGAGACAGGGACACTGAAGCTTTCTTT.

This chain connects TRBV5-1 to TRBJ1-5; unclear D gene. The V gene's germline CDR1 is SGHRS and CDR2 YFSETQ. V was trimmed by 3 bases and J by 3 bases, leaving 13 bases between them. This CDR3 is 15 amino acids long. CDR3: CASSSRTHFNQPQHF. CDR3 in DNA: TGCGCCAGCAGCTCCCGGACCCACTTCAATCAGCCCCAGCATTTT.

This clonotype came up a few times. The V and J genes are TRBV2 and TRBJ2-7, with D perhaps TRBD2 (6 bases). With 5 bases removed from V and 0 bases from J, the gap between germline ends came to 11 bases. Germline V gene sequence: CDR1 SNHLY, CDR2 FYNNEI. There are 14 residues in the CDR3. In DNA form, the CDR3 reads TGTGCCAGCAGTTCGGGACTGAGCTCCTACGAGCAGTACTTC. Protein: CASSSGLSSYEQYF.

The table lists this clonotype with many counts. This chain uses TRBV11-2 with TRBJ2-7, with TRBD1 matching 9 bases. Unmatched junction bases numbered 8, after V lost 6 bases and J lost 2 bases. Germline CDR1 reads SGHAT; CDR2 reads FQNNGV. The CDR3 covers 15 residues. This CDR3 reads CASSQGQGGTYEQYF. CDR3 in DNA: TGTGCCAGCAGTCAGGGACAGGGTGGCACCTACGAGCAGTACTTC.

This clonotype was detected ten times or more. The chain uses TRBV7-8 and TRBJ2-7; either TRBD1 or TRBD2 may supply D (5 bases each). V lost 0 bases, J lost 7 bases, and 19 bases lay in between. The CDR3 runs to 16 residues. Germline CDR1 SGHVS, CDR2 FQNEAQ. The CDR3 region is CASSLALGVTLGEQYF. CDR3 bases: TGTGCCAGCAGCTTAGCGTTGGGGGTTACCCTCGGAGAGCAGTACTTC.

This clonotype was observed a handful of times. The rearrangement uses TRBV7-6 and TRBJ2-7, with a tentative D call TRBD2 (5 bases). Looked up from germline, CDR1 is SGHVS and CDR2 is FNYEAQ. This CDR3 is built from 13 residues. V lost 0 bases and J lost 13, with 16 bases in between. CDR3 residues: CASSLAPGNNAYF. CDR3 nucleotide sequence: TGTGCCAGCAGCTTAGCCCCCGGGAACAACGCCTACTTC.

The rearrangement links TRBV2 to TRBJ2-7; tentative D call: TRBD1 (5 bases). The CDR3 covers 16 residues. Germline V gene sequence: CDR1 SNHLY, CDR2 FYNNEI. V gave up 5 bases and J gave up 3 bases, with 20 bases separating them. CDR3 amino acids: CASSYQTETEDYEQYF. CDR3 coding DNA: TGTGCCAGCAGTTACCAGACAGAAACCGAAGACTACGAGCAGTACTTC.

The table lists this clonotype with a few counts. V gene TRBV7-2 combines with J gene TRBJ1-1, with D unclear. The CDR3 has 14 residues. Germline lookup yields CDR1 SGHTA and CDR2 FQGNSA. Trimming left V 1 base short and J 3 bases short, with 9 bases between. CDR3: CASSLEYLDTEAFF. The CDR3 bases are TGTGCCAGCAGCTTAGAGTATCTGGACACTGAAGCTTTCTTT.

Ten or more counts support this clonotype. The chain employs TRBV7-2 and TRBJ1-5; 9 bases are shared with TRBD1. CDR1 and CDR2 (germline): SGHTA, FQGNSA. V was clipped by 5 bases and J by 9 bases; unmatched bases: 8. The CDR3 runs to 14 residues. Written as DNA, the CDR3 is TGTGCCAGCAGCCTGGGACAGGGACGGCCGCCCCAGCATTTT. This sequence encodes CASSLGQGRPPQHF. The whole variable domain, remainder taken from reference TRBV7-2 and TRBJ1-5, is GAGVSQSPSNKVTEKGKDVELRCDPISGHTALYWYRQSLGQGLEFLIYFQGNSAPDKSGLPSDRFSAERTGGSVSTLTIQRTQQEDSAVYLCASSLGQGRPPQHFGDGTRLSIL.

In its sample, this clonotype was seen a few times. DNA for the CDR3: TGTGCCAGCAGTTTACAGGGTGGCGATCAGCCCCAGCATTTT. Protein: CASSLQGGDQPQHF. The chain couples TRBV27 to TRBJ1-5; weak D call: TRBD1 (5 bases). The V end was cut by 2 bases, the J end by 5 bases, with 10 bases between. The germline V gene encodes CDR1 MNHEY and CDR2 SMNVEV (reference sequence). The CDR3 extends over 14 amino acids.

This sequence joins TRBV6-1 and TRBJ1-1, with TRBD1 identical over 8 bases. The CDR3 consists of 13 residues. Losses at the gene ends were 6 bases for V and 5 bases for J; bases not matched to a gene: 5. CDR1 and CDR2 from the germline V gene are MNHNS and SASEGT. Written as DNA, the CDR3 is TGTGCCAGCAGCCAGGGGGCGAGGACTGAAGCTTTCTTT. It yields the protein CASSQGARTEAFF.

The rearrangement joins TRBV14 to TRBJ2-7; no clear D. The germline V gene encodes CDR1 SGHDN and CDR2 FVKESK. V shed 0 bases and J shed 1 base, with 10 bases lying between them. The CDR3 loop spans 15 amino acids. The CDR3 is CASSQDKGPSYEQYF. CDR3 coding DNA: TGTGCCAGCAGCCAAGATAAGGGTCCGTCCTACGAGCAGTACTTC.

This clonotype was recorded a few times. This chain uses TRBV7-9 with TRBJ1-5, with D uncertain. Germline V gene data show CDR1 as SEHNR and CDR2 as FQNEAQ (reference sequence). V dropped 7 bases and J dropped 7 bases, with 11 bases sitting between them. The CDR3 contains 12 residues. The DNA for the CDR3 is TGTGCCAGCACCGACGGAGGGCAGCCCCAGCATTTT. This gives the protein CASTDGGQPQHF. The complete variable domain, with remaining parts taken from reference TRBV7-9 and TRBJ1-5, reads DTGVSQNPRHKITKRGQNVTFRCDPISEHNRLYWYRQTLGQGPEFLTYFQNEAQLEKSRLLSDRFSAERPKGSFSTLEIQRTEQGDSAMYLCASTDGGQPQHFGDGTRLSIL.